What follows are 25 T cell receptor beta chains derived from one specimen sequenced in a study of blood T cell repertoires in COVID-19. Profiling relied on immunoSEQ multiplex PCR, and the TCRdb table lists in-frame clones only, not all of them. The sample has some 350,000 clones, 80% to 90% seen once. Material: peripheral blood. The receptors were sampled from a woman in her twenties or thirties with COVID-19, enrolled during active disease.

V is TRBV11-3 and J is TRBJ2-7, with a weak D call TRBD2 (5 bases). The CDR3 is made up of 14 amino acids. The germline V and J ends were trimmed by 1 base and 5 bases, with 12 bases remaining between them. The germline V gene has CDR1 SGHNT and CDR2 YENEEA. The CDR3 DNA reads as TGTGCCAGCAGCTTAGTCGCGGGTTCGGACGAGCAGTACTTC. Its translation: CASSLVAGSDEQYF.

The chain uses TRBV7-2 and TRBJ2-2, with D maybe TRBD1 (6 bases). Germline V gene data show CDR1 as SGHTA and CDR2 as FQGNSA. Trimming took 1 base from V and 0 from J, leaving 6 bases between them. The CDR3 length is 15 residues. Here the CDR3 reads CASSLGQANTGELFF. CDR3 DNA: TGTGCCAGCAGCTTAGGACAGGCGAACACCGGGGAGCTGTTTTTT.

This CDR3 is CATSNRGSYSPLHF. DNA of the CDR3: TGTGCCACCAGCAACAGGGGTTCGTATTCACCCCTCCACTTT. The chain combines TRBV15 with TRBJ1-6, with 7 bases lining up with TRBD1. Germline CDR1 is LNHNV and CDR2 is YYDKDF (reference sequence). The junction had 5 bases not matched to a gene; V was cut back by 4 bases and J by 8 bases. The CDR3 totals 14 residues.

The chain joins TRBV5-5 to TRBJ1-5; 8 bases map to TRBD1. The CDR3 is made up of 16 amino acids. V shed 4 bases and J 7 bases; nucleotides not matched to a gene: 13. Germline V gene lookup returns CDR1 SGHKS and CDR2 YYEKEE (reference sequence). CDR3 sequence: CASSPGVQGARQPQHF. In nucleotides, the CDR3 is TGTGCCAGCAGCCCGGGGGTCCAGGGGGCGAGACAGCCCCAGCATTTT.

This chain uses TRBV7-9 with TRBJ2-3; D is unresolved. The CDR3 totals 13 residues. Germline V gene sequence: CDR1 SEHNR, CDR2 FQNEAQ (reference sequence). V was pared by 7 bases and J by 3 bases, with 11 bases between. This CDR3 is CASIESRTDTQYF. CDR3 nucleotides: TGTGCCAGCATCGAAAGTAGAACAGATACGCAGTATTTT. Filled out from reference TRBV7-9 and TRBJ2-3, the complete variable domain reads DTGVSQNPRHKITKRGQNVTFRCDPISEHNRLYWYRQTLGQGPEFLTYFQNEAQLEKSRLLSDRFSAERPKGSFSTLEIQRTEQGDSAMYLCASIESRTDTQYFGPGTRLTVL.

The chain carries TRBV5-4 and TRBJ2-1; D is possibly TRBD2 (5 bases). This CDR3 comprises 15 residues. Germline assignment: CDR1 SGHNT and CDR2 YYREEE (reference sequence). V lost 4 bases to trimming and J lost 0 bases, with 11 bases between them. This CDR3 reads CASSSTGNSYNEQFF. In nucleotides, the CDR3 is TGTGCCAGCAGCAGCACCGGGAACTCCTACAATGAGCAGTTCTTC.

A word on this clone: One junction end does not reproduce the germline sequence, and a read error may be involved. This chain links TRBV28 with TRBJ2-7; tentative D call: TRBD2 (6 bases). CDR3 length: 13 residues. Germline V gene data show CDR1 as MDHEN and CDR2 as SYDVKM. CDR3 region: CASRFGGSYEQYF. CDR3 bases: TGTGCCAGCCGTTTCGGGGGTTCCTACGAGCAGTACTTC.

The chain uses TRBV18 and TRBJ1-5; TRBD1 is a possible D gene (5 bases). The V gene's germline CDR1 is KGHSH and CDR2 LQKENI. The CDR3 has 13 amino acids. V gave up 6 bases and J gave up 5 bases, with 11 bases separating them. The DNA of the CDR3 is TGTGCCAGCTCCTTAGGCAGGGATCAGCCCCAGCATTTT. This gives the protein CASSLGRDQPQHF.

The J gene is TRBJ2-1, the V gene TRBV6-5; 9 bases are shared with TRBD2. There are 16 residues in the CDR3. The J segment lost 2 bases and the V segment lost 2 bases, leaving 4 bases of the junction unmatched. Looked up from germline, CDR1 is MNHEY and CDR2 is SVGAGI. CDR3 DNA: TGTGCCAGCAGTTACCGTAGCGGGAGCCCCTACAATGAGCAGTTCTTC. Protein sequence: CASSYRSGSPYNEQFF.

V usage is TRBV6-5 and J usage is TRBJ2-2, with TRBD2 matching 7 bases. Trimming took 2 bases from V and 1 from J; bases not matched to a gene: 4. Germline assignment: CDR1 MNHEY and CDR2 SVGAGI. This CDR3 region has 16 residues. The CDR3 sequence: CASSYEGGGNTGELFF. CDR3 in DNA: TGTGCCAGCAGTTACGAAGGCGGGGGGAACACCGGGGAGCTGTTTTTT.

The rearrangement joins TRBV2 to TRBJ2-1, with 10 bases lining up with TRBD2. The germline gives CDR1 SNHLY, CDR2 FYNNEI. Germline trimming cut 7 bases from V and 0 bases from J; bases unmatched to any gene: 9. The CDR3 is 17 residues long. The CDR3 DNA reads as TGTGCCAGCAAGCCTAGCGGGAGTTCGAGCTCCTACAATGAGCAGTTCTTC. It is translated as CASKPSGSSSSYNEQFF.

CDR3 DNA sequence: TGTGCCAGCAGCTTGGCAGGGGGTCTTAATGAAAAACTGTTTTTT. This codes for CASSLAGGLNEKLFF. The chain carries TRBV5-6 and TRBJ1-4; 7 bases agree with TRBD1. Trimming at V came to 0 bases and at J to 4 bases, leaving 3 bases not matched to a gene. This CDR3 comprises 15 residues. CDR1 SGHDT and CDR2 YYEEEE come from the germline V gene.

In DNA form, the CDR3 reads TGCGCCAGCAGCCCCGCGGGAGGCAGAATCTACCCTGAAGCTTTCTTT. It translates to CASSPAGGRIYPEAFF. The chain links TRBV5-1 to TRBJ1-1, with D hard to call. Germline-derived CDR1 and CDR2 are SGHRS and YFSETQ. The CDR3 consists of 16 residues. With 4 bases removed from V and 6 bases from J, the gap between germline ends came to 22 bases. Combining the CDR3 with reference TRBV5-1 and TRBJ1-1 gives the whole variable domain KAGVTQTPRYLIKTRGQQVTLSCSPISGHRSVSWYQQTPGQGLQFLFEYFSETQRNKGNFPGRFSGRQFSNSRSEMNVSTLELGDSALYLCASSPAGGRIYPEAFFGQGTRLTVV.

CDR3: CASSLGLAGGYTQYF. CDR3 in DNA: TGTGCCAGCAGCCTGGGACTAGCGGGGGGGTATACGCAGTATTTT. This chain uses TRBV5-4 with TRBJ2-3; 16 bases align to TRBD2. The CDR3 consists of 15 residues. The germline V gene encodes CDR1 SGHNT and CDR2 YYREEE (reference sequence). The V gene end was trimmed by 4 bases and the J gene end by 7 bases; junction bases not matched to a gene: 3.

V is TRBV6-2 or TRBV6-3 and J is TRBJ1-1, with 12 bases fitting TRBD1. The CDR3 covers 16 residues. Trimming removed 4 bases from V and 3 bases from J; junction bases left unmatched: 6. The germline V gene has CDR1 MNHEY and CDR2 SVGEGT. CDR3 residues: CASSSGTGGLDTEAFF. Here the CDR3 DNA reads TGTGCCAGCAGTTCCGGGACAGGGGGCCTGGACACTGAAGCTTTCTTT.

The chain has TRBV30 and TRBJ1-3; weak D call: TRBD1 (5 bases). This CDR3 region has 14 residues. Germline values: CDR1 GTSNPN, CDR2 SVGIG (reference sequence). Trimming pared 2 bases from V and 0 bases from J, leaving 8 bases between. The CDR3 reads CAWSWGGSGNTIYF. The CDR3 DNA follows: TGTGCCTGGAGTTGGGGGGGCTCTGGAAACACCATATATTTT.

This chain joins TRBV28 and TRBJ1-3, with 9 bases matching TRBD1. The length of the CDR3 is 17 residues. Germline V gene data show CDR1 as MDHEN and CDR2 as SYDVKM. V was pared by 4 bases and J by 3 bases, with 10 bases of the junction left unmatched. The CDR3, as DNA: TGTGCCAGCAGTTCGAAATTTAACAGGGGGCTTGGAAACACCATATATTTT. This translates into CASSSKFNRGLGNTIYF.

The chain is built from TRBV7-2 and TRBJ2-5; weak D call: TRBD1 (5 bases). V was shortened by 5 bases and J by 1 base, with 11 bases between the two germline ends. This CDR3 is built from 14 residues. Germline CDR1 SGHTA, CDR2 FQGNSA. CDR3 nucleotides: TGTGCCAGCAGCCCAGACAGTACCCAAGAGACCCAGTACTTC. It translates to CASSPDSTQETQYF. The full variable domain, with the rest looked up from reference TRBV7-2 and TRBJ2-5, is GAGVSQSPSNKVTEKGKDVELRCDPISGHTALYWYRQSLGQGLEFLIYFQGNSAPDKSGLPSDRFSAERTGGSVSTLTIQRTQQEDSAVYLCASSPDSTQETQYFGPGTRLLVL.

This chain connects TRBV20-1 to TRBJ2-3, with 9 bases aligning to TRBD2. Germline V CDR1 and CDR2: DFQATT, SNEGSKA (reference sequence). The CDR3 is 14 amino acids. The V gene end was trimmed by 3 bases and the J gene end by 4 bases; junction bases not matched to a gene: 5. CDR3 bases: TGCAGTGCTAGTGCTAGCGGGGACCCAGATACGCAGTATTTT. Amino acid sequence: CSASASGDPDTQYF.

This CDR3 is CASSPPTGSNYGYTF. DNA of the CDR3: TGTGCCAGCAGTCCTCCTACCGGGTCCAACTATGGCTACACCTTC. V is TRBV28 and J is TRBJ1-2, with unresolved D. V was clipped by 5 bases and J by 2 bases, with 15 bases between them. Germline-derived CDR1 and CDR2 are MDHEN and SYDVKM. CDR3 size: 15 residues.

V gene TRBV27 combines with J gene TRBJ2-5; D is possibly TRBD1 (5 bases). CDR3 length equals 13 residues. The V and J ends lost 4 bases and 5 bases respectively, with 11 bases between them. Germline V CDR1 and CDR2: MNHEY, SMNVEV (reference sequence). This CDR3 is CASSSPPGETQYF. The CDR3 DNA follows: TGTGCCAGCAGTTCTCCCCCAGGGGAGACCCAGTACTTC.

This sequence joins TRBV9 and TRBJ2-1; 12 nucleotides line up with TRBD2. V trimming: 2 bases; J trimming: 6 bases; junction bases outside the gene matches: 3. This CDR3 spans 15 amino acids. The germline CDR1 and CDR2 sequences are SGDLS and YYNGEE. The CDR3 DNA is TGTGCCAGCAGCGTGGGGACTAGCGGGTTCAATGAGCAGTTCTTC. Translating gives CASSVGTSGFNEQFF.

This clone was seen a single time. V is TRBV11-2 and J is TRBJ2-1; 9 nucleotides align to TRBD2. The CDR3 loop spans 16 amino acids. Germline lookup yields CDR1 SGHAT and CDR2 FQNNGV. V was clipped by 2 bases and J by 7 bases; unmatched bases: 9. The CDR3 here is CASSLRLAGRGNEQFF. For the CDR3, the DNA is TGTGCCAGCAGCTTACGGCTAGCGGGACGGGGAAATGAGCAGTTCTTC.

The rearrangement uses TRBV6-2 or TRBV6-3 and TRBJ2-3; 7 nucleotides align to TRBD2. Per the germline V gene, CDR1 is MNHEY and CDR2 is SVGEGT. The V and J ends lost 6 bases and 0 bases, in that order; junction bases with no gene match: 6. The CDR3 is 15 amino acids. The CDR3 coding sequence is TGTGCCAGCAGCAAAGCGGGGACTAGCACAGATACGCAGTATTTT. Protein product: CASSKAGTSTDTQYF.

The chain joins TRBV4-3 to TRBJ2-3, with TRBD2 matching over 7 bases. CDR1 and CDR2 (germline): LGHNA, YSLEER. The CDR3 runs 18 residues. V trimming: 1 base; J trimming: 4 bases; junction bases outside the gene matches: 14. The CDR3 bases are TGCGCCAGCAGCCAAGGGGTTGAATGGAGCGGGAAGGCAGATACGCAGTATTTT. It codes for CASSQGVEWSGKADTQYF.